The 8 T cell receptor beta chains in this list originate from one sample, sequenced in a study of blood T cells in healthy people across ages. Through a sample-barcoded 5' primer and a J-beta primer mix, a second PCR was run for about 6 to 11 cycles. One entry per CDR3 protein results from TCRdb running MiXCR on the 5' RACE reads. The table has about 640,000 distinct CDR3 sequences, approximately 50% seen once; the top ten hold roughly 34%. Sequencing input: blood. These receptors were taken from a man in his sixties in good health.

This chain links TRBV4-2 with TRBJ1-5; tentatively, D is TRBD1 (6 bases). V lost 2 bases to trimming and J lost 2 bases, with 7 bases between them. Germline V gene data show CDR1 as LGHNA and CDR2 as YNFKEQ. The CDR3 is made up of 14 amino acids. This CDR3 reads CASSQQGRNQPQHF. The CDR3 DNA reads as TGTGCCAGCAGCCAACAGGGGCGCAATCAGCCCCAGCATTTT.

V is TRBV11-2 and J is TRBJ1-1; 11 positions match TRBD1. CDR1 and CDR2 from the germline V gene are SGHAT and FQNNGV. This CDR3 has 15 residues. With V trimmed by 2 bases and J by 5 bases, 4 bases remained unmatched. CDR3 residues: CASSLWGQGGTEAFF. As DNA, the CDR3 is TGTGCCAGCAGCTTATGGGGACAGGGGGGGACTGAAGCTTTCTTT.

The V and J genes are TRBV20-1 and TRBJ2-4; D is undetermined. Germline V CDR1 and CDR2: DFQATT, SNEGSKA (reference sequence). The CDR3 loop spans 13 amino acids. The V and J ends lost 0 bases and 13 bases respectively, with 16 bases between them. The CDR3 spells CSAREPDRYGQYF. The DNA for the CDR3 is TGCAGTGCTAGAGAGCCGGATCGCTACGGGCAGTACTTC.

About this clonotype itself: This could be a read error, since a much larger clone is one nucleotide away. The CDR3 sequence: CSARGTSGGAQYEQYF. CDR3 in DNA: TGCAGTGCTAGGGGGACTAGCGGGGGGGCCCAGTATGAGCAGTACTTC. The J gene is TRBJ2-5, the V gene TRBV20-1, with 16 bases aligning to TRBD2. The V segment lost 3 bases and the J segment 11 bases; nucleotides outside the gene matches: 12. CDR1 DFQATT and CDR2 SNEGSKA come from the germline V gene (reference sequence). This CDR3 has 16 residues.

The chain has TRBV5-1 and TRBJ2-2; tentative D call: TRBD1 (6 bases). The CDR3 totals 15 residues. The germline V and J ends were trimmed by 3 bases and 3 bases, with 12 bases remaining between them. Germline CDR1 is SGHRS and CDR2 is YFSETQ. CDR3 amino acids: CASSWDTTHTGELFF. DNA for the CDR3: TGCGCCAGCAGCTGGGACACTACCCACACCGGGGAGCTGTTTTTT.

This chain uses TRBV6-1 with TRBJ1-1, with TRBD1 matching 8 bases. Germline V gene data show CDR1 as MNHNS and CDR2 as SASEGT. The trim removed 5 bases at V and 0 bases at J, leaving 14 bases unmatched. The CDR3 is made up of 18 amino acids. The CDR3 region is CASSLRSDRVGMNTEAFF. The CDR3 coding sequence is TGTGCCAGCAGTCTCCGGTCGGACAGGGTGGGCATGAACACTGAAGCTTTCTTT.

The gene calls are TRBV12-3 or TRBV12-4 and TRBJ1-2; D gene unclear. The CDR3 has 11 residues. This CDR3 reads CALGVNYGYTF. The CDR3 DNA follows: TGTGCGCTTGGGGTGAACTATGGCTACACCTTC.

CDR3 DNA sequence: TGTGCCAGCAGTTCCGTCCCGGGTAAGCACGAGCAGTACTTC. It encodes CASSSVPGKHEQYF. This rearrangement joins TRBV28 to TRBJ2-4, with unresolved D. The end of the DNA is better explained by TRBJ2-7, so the J call may be wrong. From germline, CDR1 is MDHEN and CDR2 SYDVKM. This CDR3 comprises 14 residues.